This entry describes one T cell receptor beta chain. At the DNA level, this CDR3 is encoded by other sequences in the same sample as well. The sample originates from a study of blood T cell repertoires in COVID-19. Methods used by the authors: Cell counts per sample came from amplifying reference gene primers. Clones were read by immunoSEQ multiplex PCR, and TCRdb kept only the in-frame ones, dropping some. The D gene and trimming were derived from the DNA, and the V and J assignments and clone size from that table. The repertoire has about 110,000 clones, about 80% of them found once; the top ten carry 11% to 15%. The CDR3 is 18 amino acids. CDR1 SGHRS and CDR2 YFSETQ come from the germline V gene. Germline trimming cut 2 bases from V and 1 base from J; bases unmatched to any gene: 6.

The sequenced sample was peripheral blood. The chain has TRBV5-1 and TRBJ2-1; 13 nucleotides agree with TRBD2. This sequence was found in a woman aged 55-69 years with acute or convalescent COVID-19. The CDR3: CASSFTSGGASSYNEQFF. The DNA for the CDR3 is TGCGCCAGCAGCTTTACTAGCGGGGGGGCGTCGTCCTACAATGAGCAGTTCTTC.